Following are 21 T cell receptor beta chains from one sample sequenced in a study of blood T cells in healthy people across ages. With a J-beta primer mix and a sample-barcoded 5' primer, a second PCR ran about 7 to 12 cycles. TCRdb reprocessed the 5' RACE reads via MiXCR and lists one record per CDR3 protein. The top ten hold approximately 14% of the sample, which has about 1.1 million distinct CDR3 sequences, roughly two fifths seen once. Sequencing was done on a sample of blood. These receptors all come from a young man in good health.

This clonotype showed up just a few times. Mismatch with germline at one junction end may stem from a read error. CDR3 in amino acids: CAGSPRRTYNEQFF. DNA of the CDR3: TGTGCCGGCAGCCCAAGGCGGACCTACAATGAGCAGTTCTTC. The chain combines TRBV14 with TRBJ2-1; D remains unclear. The CDR3 totals 14 residues. In germline, CDR1 is SGHDN, CDR2 FVKESK.

This clonotype was seen more than once but under ten times. This chain connects TRBV27 to TRBJ1-1, with 9 nucleotides matching TRBD1. Germline V gene data show CDR1 as MNHEY and CDR2 as SMNVEV (reference sequence). V lost 4 bases and J lost 10; bases outside the gene matches: 7. The CDR3 totals 13 residues. The CDR3 region is CASSYGTGPSAFF. The CDR3 coding sequence is TGTGCCAGCAGTTACGGGACAGGGCCTTCAGCTTTCTTT.

A remark on this clonotype: Mismatch with germline at one junction end may stem from a read error. V gene TRBV6-2 or TRBV6-3 combines with J gene TRBJ1-5, with D hard to call. Germline V gene data show CDR1 as MNHEY and CDR2 as SVGEGT. The CDR3 is 16 amino acids. As DNA, the CDR3 is TGTGCCAGCAGTTACTTACCCGCAGATAGCAATCAACCCCAGCATTTT. Translated, it gives CASSYLPADSNQPQHF.

The rearrangement links TRBV14 to TRBJ2-1; a weak D match, TRBD1 (5 bases). Trimming removed 6 bases at V and 4 bases at J, with 19 bases between. Germline V CDR1 and CDR2: SGHDN, FVKESK. This CDR3 has 16 amino acids. The chain's CDR3 is CASRGTDGAEYNEQFF. CDR3 sequence (DNA): TGTGCCAGCAGAGGCACCGATGGGGCGGAATACAATGAGCAGTTCTTC.

The chain couples TRBV6-1 to TRBJ2-7; 7 positions agree with TRBD1. CDR3 length: 14 amino acids. V lost 6 bases, J lost 2 bases, and 7 bases stayed unmatched. Germline loops: CDR1 MNHNS, CDR2 SASEGT. CDR3 DNA sequence: TGTGCCAGCAGGCCCCGGGACAGAACCTACGAGCAGTACTTC. It yields the protein CASRPRDRTYEQYF.

The chain employs TRBV28 and TRBJ2-4; 12 nucleotides align to TRBD1. CDR3 length equals 18 residues. With 6 bases clipped from V and 0 bases from J, the junction kept 9 bases outside the gene matches. Per germline, CDR1 MDHEN and CDR2 SYDVKM. The CDR3 region has the DNA TGTGCCAGCAGGCCTCGATCGGGACAGGGGGCAGCCAAAAACATTCAGTACTTC. Protein: CASRPRSGQGAAKNIQYF.

This clonotype was found a few times. The genes are TRBV29-1 and TRBJ2-5; D is unresolved. CDR3 length: 14 residues. Between the trimmed V and J ends, which lost 6 bases and 4 bases, there was a span of 18 bases. Germline assignment: CDR1 SQVTM and CDR2 ANQGSEA. CDR3 DNA sequence: TGCAGCGTCCAGTCGATTCTCCTTAGAGAGACCCAGTACTTC. It yields the protein CSVQSILLRETQYF.

The V and J genes are TRBV28 and TRBJ2-7; D ambiguous. Germline V lookup: CDR1 MDHEN, CDR2 SYDVKM. The V end was cut by 2 bases, the J end by 2 bases, with 10 bases between. The CDR3 has 14 residues. The CDR3 DNA reads TGTGCCAGCAGTTTAGGGGATGGGCCCTACGAGCAGTACTTC. Translated, it gives CASSLGDGPYEQYF.

This clonotype occurred many times. The chain uses TRBV20-1 and TRBJ1-5; perhaps TRBD1 as D (6 bases). The CDR3 length is 14 residues. The V gene lost 4 bases and the J gene lost 2 bases, with 12 bases spanning the gap. Germline V gives CDR1 DFQATT, CDR2 SNEGSKA (reference sequence). The CDR3, as DNA: TGCAGTGCTACCGACAGGCGGGGCAATCAGCCCCAGCATTTT. The encoded protein is CSATDRRGNQPQHF.

This clonotype was picked up a small number of times. The chain couples TRBV5-5 to TRBJ2-3; D ambiguous. This CDR3 contains 14 residues. The germline V and J ends were trimmed by 4 bases and 6 bases, with 15 bases remaining between them. Germline V gives CDR1 SGHKS, CDR2 YYEKEE (reference sequence). The CDR3, as DNA: TGTGCCAGCAGCCCCCATCTCGGAACCGATACGCAGTATTTT. Translation gives CASSPHLGTDTQYF.

V usage is TRBV27 and J usage is TRBJ1-1; D is uncertain. In germline, CDR1 is MNHEY, CDR2 SMNVEV (reference sequence). The CDR3 totals 12 residues. The germline V and J ends were trimmed by 6 bases and 10 bases, with 15 bases remaining between them. The CDR3 spells CASSPLGKGAFF. CDR3 coding DNA: TGTGCCAGCAGCCCCTTGGGAAAAGGAGCTTTCTTT.

This clonotype showed up just once. This chain connects TRBV3-1 to TRBJ1-2; possible D gene TRBD1, 5 bases. CDR3 size: 11 residues. Trimming took off 7 bases at V and 4 bases at J, with 7 bases between the two ends. Germline CDR1 is LGHDT and CDR2 is YNNKEL (reference sequence). The CDR3 nucleotides are TGTGCCAGCATCGGGACCTATGGCTACACCTTC. Translating gives CASIGTYGYTF.

The gene calls are TRBV9 and TRBJ1-2, with unresolved D. Per germline, CDR1 SGDLS and CDR2 YYNGEE. The V gene lost 1 base and the J gene lost 1 base, with 23 bases spanning the gap. This CDR3 has 19 residues. The CDR3 is CASSVRQKFGGSYNYGYTF. CDR3 DNA sequence: TGTGCCAGCAGCGTACGCCAAAAGTTTGGCGGGAGTTATAACTATGGCTACACCTTC.

This chain connects TRBV9 to TRBJ2-1; a possible D gene is TRBD1 (5 bases). Deletions cut 0 bases from V and 1 base from J, with 17 bases between. The CDR3 is made up of 18 amino acids. Germline CDR1 SGDLS, CDR2 YYNGEE. CDR3 sequence (DNA): TGTGCCAGCAGCGTAGGGCAGTGGTCCAGGGAATCCTACAATGAGCAGTTCTTC. This encodes CASSVGQWSRESYNEQFF.

V is TRBV7-2 and J is TRBJ1-1; D remains ambiguous. Germline values: CDR1 SGHTA, CDR2 FQGNSA. The CDR3 loop spans 12 amino acids. V was pared by 5 bases and J by 4 bases, with 8 bases between. CDR3 sequence: CASSILRTEAFF. The CDR3 nucleotides read TGTGCCAGCAGCATACTTCGCACTGAAGCTTTCTTT.

The table lists this clonotype with a few counts. The rearrangement uses TRBV29-1 and TRBJ1-3; D is undetermined. The germline V gene has CDR1 SQVTM and CDR2 ANQGSEA. Trimming removed 2 bases at V and 2 bases at J, with 4 bases between. The CDR3 loop spans 12 amino acids. This chain's CDR3 is CSVEPPGNTIYF. CDR3 DNA: TGCAGCGTTGAACCTCCTGGAAACACCATATATTTT.

This clonotype has more than one count but fewer than ten. V is TRBV7-2 and J is TRBJ2-1; 7 bases are a match to TRBD2. This CDR3 region has 13 residues. The junction had 14 bases not matched to a gene; V was cut back by 8 bases and J by 13 bases. In germline, CDR1 is SGHTA, CDR2 FQGNSA. CDR3 residues: CASGQGAGRDQFF. The CDR3 nucleotides read TGTGCCAGCGGCCAAGGAGCGGGGCGGGATCAGTTCTTC.

This sequence joins TRBV5-5 and TRBJ2-7; no clear D gene. Trimming left V 4 bases short and J 10 bases short, with 18 bases between. CDR1 is SGHKS and CDR2 is YYEKEE in the germline V gene (reference sequence). The CDR3 is 13 residues long. For the CDR3, the DNA is TGTGCCAGCAGCCCCTCCGGGCAAGAGGCCCAGTACTTC. Translation gives CASSPSGQEAQYF.

V is TRBV5-1 and J is TRBJ2-2; D remains ambiguous. The CDR3 is 15 amino acids. V lost 4 bases and J 7 bases, leaving 17 bases between the germline ends. The germline V gene has CDR1 SGHRS and CDR2 YFSETQ. Here the CDR3 DNA reads TGCGCCAGCAGCCCAAGGACCCCAATGAGCGGGGAGCTGTTTTTT. It translates to CASSPRTPMSGELFF. Looking up the rest from reference TRBV5-1 and TRBJ2-2 gives the full variable domain: KAGVTQTPRYLIKTRGQQVTLSCSPISGHRSVSWYQQTPGQGLQFLFEYFSETQRNKGNFPGRFSGRQFSNSRSEMNVSTLELGDSALYLCASSPRTPMSGELFFGEGSRLTVL.

This clonotype was detected only a few times. The chain joins TRBV6-2 or TRBV6-3 to TRBJ2-2; D remains ambiguous. Trimming cost V 1 base and J 2 bases, with 5 bases left between them. The CDR3 spans 14 residues. Germline CDR1 reads MNHEY; CDR2 reads SVGEGT. For the CDR3, the DNA is TGTGCCAGCAGTTACTGGGAAAACACCGGGGAGCTGTTTTTT. Translation gives CASSYWENTGELFF.

This clonotype was seen a handful of times. The V call is TRBV2, the J call TRBJ1-2; perhaps TRBD1 as D (6 bases). There are 16 residues in the CDR3. The V end lost 5 bases, the J end lost 2 bases, and 18 bases lay between the germline ends. CDR1 is SNHLY, CDR2 FYNNEI, per germline. The CDR3 bases are TGTGCCAGCAGTCCCCAAACAGGGTTATCGAACTATGGCTACACCTTC. It specifies CASSPQTGLSNYGYTF.